These 5 T cell receptor beta chains originate from one sample sequenced in a study of cytomegalovirus exposure and HLA in healthy donors. The data were produced by immunoSEQ multiplex PCR, yet TCRdb's version contains in-frame clones alone and is incomplete. Of some 150,000 clones listed, roughly 86% were seen once; the top ten hold approximately 2%. The specimen sequenced was PBMCs. Receptor source: a human donor in good health.

This clone was picked up a small number of times. This chain joins TRBV5-5 and TRBJ2-7; tentative D call: TRBD1 (5 bases). V gave up 0 bases and J gave up 1 base, with 8 bases separating them. Germline values: CDR1 SGHKS, CDR2 YYEKEE (reference sequence). This CDR3 contains 14 residues. The CDR3 reads CASSLGQGSYEQYF. Written as DNA, the CDR3 is TGTGCCAGCAGCTTGGGGCAGGGATCCTACGAGCAGTACTTC.

The chain is built from TRBV4-1 and TRBJ2-1; 8 nucleotides line up with TRBD2. This CDR3 comprises 19 residues. CDR1 is MGHRA and CDR2 is YSYEKL in the germline V gene. Trimming at V came to 7 bases and at J to 7 bases, leaving 24 bases not matched to a gene. DNA of the CDR3: TGCGCCAGCAAGCCCCTAATCGGTATGGGGACTAGGGGTAAAAATGAGCAGTTCTTC. Translating it yields CASKPLIGMGTRGKNEQFF.

The genes are TRBV10-1 and TRBJ2-3, with no clear D. The CDR3 consists of 15 residues. The V and J ends lost 0 bases and 4 bases respectively, with 11 bases between them. CDR1 and CDR2 (germline): WNHNN, SYGVQD (reference sequence). CDR3 DNA: TGCGCCAGCAGTGAGTCATACCTTTCGGCAGATACGCAGTATTTT. Its translation: CASSESYLSADTQYF.

The rearrangement uses TRBV6-1 and TRBJ2-7, with 7 bases aligning to TRBD2. Germline CDR1 MNHNS, CDR2 SASEGT. The CDR3 contains 16 residues. V lost 2 bases to trimming and J lost 3 bases; unmatched junction nucleotides: 10. This CDR3 is CASSEFAGGSHYEQYF. DNA of the CDR3: TGTGCCAGCAGTGAATTCGCCGGCGGGAGTCACTACGAGCAGTACTTC.

With regard to this clone: At one of its ends the junction is not consistent with the germline gene, which may arise from a read error. The DNA for the CDR3 is TGTGCTAGCAGCTCCAACATTAATTTGGAGGGCGATGAGCAGTTCTTC. Translation gives CASSSNINLEGDEQFF. This sequence joins TRBV7-7 and TRBJ2-1; tentatively, D is TRBD2 (6 bases). This CDR3 contains 16 residues. The V gene's germline CDR1 is SSHAT and CDR2 FNYEAQ (reference sequence). The full variable domain, its missing parts supplied by reference TRBV7-7 and TRBJ2-1, is GAGVSQSPRYKVTKRGQDVTLRCDPISSHATLYWYQQALGQGPEFLTYFNYEAQPDKSGLPSDRFSAERPEGSISTLTIQRTEQRDSAMYRCASSSNINLEGDEQFFGPGTRLTVL.